The 22 T cell receptor beta chains presented below share a single source sample, sequenced in a study of T-cell memory formation after mild COVID-19. TCRdb analysed the 5' RACE reads with MiXCR anew, one entry per CDR3 protein. The profile shows about 560,000 distinct CDR3 sequences, approximately 21% of them singletons. Specimen: PBMCs or a T cell subset sorted from them (not recorded which). These receptors all come from an adult woman who had mild COVID-19 (a few samples of this study predate the infection). Cell type and time point are not known.

Many counts were recorded for this clonotype. This sequence joins TRBV7-3 and TRBJ2-3; either TRBD1 or TRBD2 may supply D (5 bases each). V shed 1 base and J shed 2 bases, with 7 bases lying between them. CDR1 and CDR2 from the germline V gene are SGHTA and FQGTGA. The CDR3 covers 14 residues. The CDR3 loop reads CASSLRGDTDTQYF. In nucleotides, the CDR3 is TGTGCCAGCAGCTTAAGAGGGGACACAGATACGCAGTATTTT.

This clonotype turned up a few times. CDR3 bases: TGTGCCAGCAGCTCCCTGGGTACAGGGGGAAACGTCCTGACTTTC. Its translation is CASSSLGTGGNVLTF. V usage is TRBV5-6 and J usage is TRBJ2-6; 8 positions match TRBD1. The germline V gene encodes CDR1 SGHDT and CDR2 YYEEEE. The CDR3 is 15 residues long. V dropped 3 bases and J dropped 10; count of bases not matched to a gene: 9. The full variable domain, with the rest looked up from reference TRBV5-6 and TRBJ2-6, is DAGVTQSPTHLIKTRGQQVTLRCSPKSGHDTVSWYQQALGQGPQFIFQYYEEEERQRGNFPDRFSGHQFPNYSSELNVNALLLGDSALYLCASSSLGTGGNVLTFGAGSRLTVL.

The genes are TRBV7-3 and TRBJ2-1, with D possibly being TRBD2 (7 bases). This CDR3 has 15 residues. The germline V gene has CDR1 SGHTA and CDR2 FQGTGA. Trimming stripped 0 bases from V and 6 bases from J, with 12 bases between. The CDR3 sequence: CASSLTGGRSNEQFF. DNA for the CDR3: TGTGCCAGCAGCTTAACGGGGGGGCGCTCCAATGAGCAGTTCTTC.

This clonotype came up many times. The J gene is TRBJ1-1, the V gene TRBV20-1; tentatively, D is TRBD1 (5 bases). From germline, CDR1 is DFQATT and CDR2 SNEGSKA (reference sequence). V lost 3 bases and J lost 3, with 11 bases in between. CDR3 length: 13 amino acids. This CDR3 is CSASIPGDTEAFF. In nucleotides, the CDR3 is TGCAGTGCTAGTATCCCGGGGGACACTGAAGCTTTCTTT.

There are a few counts of this clonotype. The chain carries TRBV6-2 or TRBV6-3 and TRBJ2-1; D possibly corresponds to TRBD2 (6 bases). CDR1 and CDR2 from the germline V gene are MNHEY and SVGEGT. With 5 bases removed from V and 4 bases from J, the gap between germline ends came to 15 bases. This CDR3 is built from 15 residues. The CDR3 DNA follows: TGTGCCAGCAGTCGCGGCGGGATAGGGTACAATGAGCAGTTCTTC. This encodes CASSRGGIGYNEQFF.

The rearrangement joins TRBV13 to TRBJ2-7; the match to TRBD1 covers 7 bases. V shed 4 bases, J shed 3 bases, and the junction held 3 bases outside the gene matches. This CDR3 is 13 amino acids long. CDR1 and CDR2 (germline): PRHDT, FYEKMQ (reference sequence). CDR3 sequence (DNA): TGTGCCAGCAGCTCGGGACAGTACTACGAGCAGTACTTC. Encoded protein: CASSSGQYYEQYF.

This clonotype occurred many times. The junction and the germline gene differ at one end; a read error may be behind it. V and J are TRBV5-1 and TRBJ2-1; a possible D gene is TRBD2 (5 bases). The CDR3 consists of 13 residues. Per germline, CDR1 SGHRS and CDR2 YFSETQ. This chain's CDR3 is CASSLGGTNEQFF. The CDR3 nucleotides read TGTGCTAGCAGCTTAGGCGGTACCAATGAGCAGTTCTTC.

The chain carries TRBV5-5 and TRBJ2-1; 8 nucleotides align to TRBD2. Germline lookup yields CDR1 SGHKS and CDR2 YYEKEE (reference sequence). The V and J ends lost 4 bases and 8 bases, in that order; junction bases with no gene match: 5. The CDR3 totals 13 residues. The CDR3 region is CASSTRGGDEQFF. The CDR3 coding sequence is TGTGCCAGCAGCACCCGGGGGGGGGATGAGCAGTTCTTC.

This rearrangement joins TRBV11-2 to TRBJ2-4; 9 bases are shared with TRBD1. V trimming: 5 bases; J trimming: 3 bases; junction bases outside the gene matches: 8. Germline assignment: CDR1 SGHAT and CDR2 FQNNGV. This CDR3 spans 16 amino acids. CDR3 DNA sequence: TGTGCCAGCAGCACCTACAGGGGGCCGCGCAAAAACATTCAGTACTTC. This sequence encodes CASSTYRGPRKNIQYF.

The chain employs TRBV12-3 or TRBV12-4 and TRBJ2-7; 9 bases are shared with TRBD1. Trimming removed 6 bases from V and 2 bases from J; junction bases left unmatched: 8. There are 15 residues in the CDR3. The CDR3 DNA sequence: TGTGCCAGCAGGGGCGAGGGGACAGGGCCCTACGAGCAGTACTTC. As protein: CASRGEGTGPYEQYF.

This clonotype appeared many times. The chain employs TRBV7-9 and TRBJ1-2; possible D gene TRBD1, 5 bases. Per germline, CDR1 SEHNR and CDR2 FQNEAQ (reference sequence). The V end was cut by 3 bases, the J end by 4 bases, with 6 bases between. CDR3 size: 12 residues. The CDR3 sequence is CASSFDSYGYTF. The DNA of the CDR3 is TGTGCCAGCAGCTTCGACAGCTATGGCTACACCTTC.

This clonotype was seen a handful of times. The chain couples TRBV5-6 to TRBJ1-2, with D maybe TRBD1 (5 bases). The CDR3 loop spans 14 amino acids. CDR1 is SGHDT, CDR2 YYEEEE, per germline. V was pared by 1 base and J by 2 bases, with 9 bases between. CDR3 sequence: CASSLIDSNYGYTF. The DNA of the CDR3 is TGTGCCAGCAGCTTGATCGACAGCAACTATGGCTACACCTTC.

A few counts support this clonotype. The chain combines TRBV19 with TRBJ1-1; 7 bases match TRBD1. There are 16 residues in the CDR3. V shed 5 bases, J shed 5 bases, and the junction held 14 bases outside the gene matches. Germline V gene sequence: CDR1 LNHDA, CDR2 SQIVND (reference sequence). CDR3 region: CASSHADRTTWTEAFF. As DNA, the CDR3 is TGTGCCAGTAGTCACGCGGACAGGACTACGTGGACTGAAGCTTTCTTT.

The rearrangement joins TRBV19 to TRBJ2-7, with D possibly matching TRBD2 (6 bases). CDR3 size: 14 residues. Germline V gene sequence: CDR1 LNHDA, CDR2 SQIVND (reference sequence). V was shortened by 3 bases and J by 1 base, with 10 bases between the two germline ends. CDR3 sequence reads: CASSISRGSYEQYF. In nucleotides, the CDR3 is TGTGCCAGTAGTATTTCCCGGGGGTCCTACGAGCAGTACTTC.

This clonotype showed up just a few times. The chain links TRBV6-5 to TRBJ1-2, with D maybe TRBD1 (6 bases). The CDR3 length is 15 residues. Germline CDR1 reads MNHEY; CDR2 reads SVGAGI. Deletions cut 0 bases from V and 8 bases from J, with 16 bases between. The chain's CDR3 is CASSYSRIQGIGYTF. The CDR3 DNA reads TGTGCCAGCAGTTACTCGAGAATACAGGGAATCGGCTACACCTTC.

This clonotype has more than one count but fewer than ten. This may be a read error: a much more frequent sequence differs by one nucleotide. The chain couples TRBV24-1 to TRBJ1-2, with TRBD1 as a possible D gene (6 bases). CDR3 length: 14 residues. Germline CDR1 is KGHDR and CDR2 is SFDVKD. The CDR3 DNA reads as TGTGCCACCAGTGAGGGACACGGATCCTATGGCTACAGCTTC. Translated: CATSEGHGSYGYSF.

The DNA for the CDR3 is TGCGCCAGCAGCGCGGGGGACAGGCGAAAAGCTTTCTTT. The encoded protein is CASSAGDRRKAFF. This sequence joins TRBV5-1 and TRBJ1-1; 8 bases match TRBD1. The CDR3 totals 13 residues. The germline CDR1 and CDR2 sequences are SGHRS and YFSETQ. With 4 bases clipped from V and 9 bases from J, the junction kept 8 bases outside the gene matches. Full variable domain (remainder filled in from reference TRBV5-1 and TRBJ1-1): KAGVTQTPRYLIKTRGQQVTLSCSPISGHRSVSWYQQTPGQGLQFLFEYFSETQRNKGNFPGRFSGRQFSNSRSEMNVSTLELGDSALYLCASSAGDRRKAFFGQGTRLTVV.

The chain uses TRBV15 and TRBJ2-3, with D perhaps matching TRBD1 or TRBD2 (5 bases each). The CDR3 covers 15 residues. Germline CDR1 and CDR2: LNHNV and YYDKDF (reference sequence). Trimming took off 5 bases at V and 1 base at J, with 13 bases between the two ends. The CDR3 DNA follows: TGTGCCACCAGCGCCCCCTCGGGACGCACAGATACGCAGTATTTT. Protein sequence: CATSAPSGRTDTQYF.

In its sample, this clonotype was seen a few times. The chain couples TRBV6-6 to TRBJ2-6; D may be TRBD1 (6 bases). CDR1 is MNHNY and CDR2 is SVGAGI in the germline V gene (reference sequence). Trimming pared 6 bases from V and 2 bases from J, leaving 8 bases between. The CDR3 runs 14 residues. The CDR3 loop is CASRQGAGANVLTF. CDR3 in DNA: TGTGCCAGCAGACAGGGTGCTGGGGCCAACGTCCTGACTTTC.

The DNA for the CDR3 is TGTGCCAGCAGCGTCTATTTTGAGATTAGGCAGGGCGACTATGGCTACACCTTC. Encoded protein: CASSVYFEIRQGDYGYTF. The chain employs TRBV9 and TRBJ1-2, with D possibly matching TRBD1 (5 bases). The length of the CDR3 is 18 residues. With 2 bases removed from V and 3 bases from J, the gap between germline ends came to 23 bases. CDR1 and CDR2 (germline): SGDLS, YYNGEE.

V is TRBV20-1 and J is TRBJ2-3, with D possibly matching TRBD2 (5 bases). CDR1 and CDR2 (germline): DFQATT, SNEGSKA (reference sequence). This CDR3 comprises 14 residues. V lost 3 bases and J 6 bases, leaving 16 bases between the germline ends. CDR3 nucleotides: TGCAGTGCTAGCGCTAGCCGCCAGCCGGATACGCAGTATTTT. Its protein is CSASASRQPDTQYF.

The chain has TRBV2 and TRBJ1-5, with D possibly TRBD1 on 6 matching bases. The CDR3 is 16 residues long. CDR1 is SNHLY and CDR2 is FYNNEI in the germline V gene. V shed 4 bases and J shed 0 bases, with 13 bases lying between them. The CDR3, as DNA: TGTGCCAGCAGTGCTAGACAGGTATATAGCAATCAGCCCCAGCATTTT. This translates into CASSARQVYSNQPQHF.